Described below is a single T cell receptor beta chain sequence and its context. There is no known antigen for this receptor. Base-call qualities are not available, and no considerably larger clone is one nucleotide away. Whole blood was collected in K2EDTA tubes by collaborating institutions according to the institutions' own protocols. For TCRbeta analysis, collaborators shipped samples as frozen whole blood, isolated PBMCs, or DNA extracted from either of those sample types. TCRbeta CDR3 regions were amplified from genomic DNA by means of the immunoSEQ Assay, a bias-controlled multiplex PCR. The original methods were these. The number of nucleated cells in each sample was estimated by amplification of reference gene primers within the assay. Sequence reads were collapsed and filtered to measure the absolute abundance of every unique TCRbeta CDR3 rearrangement. For each sample, productive Simpson clonality was calculated as the square root of Simpson's diversity index across productive rearrangements. TCRdb obtained this table from immuneACCESS and retained in-frame rearrangements with V and J assigned. These tables miss some clones; where compared with another copy, unresolved V genes account for less than half of the shortfall, and the remainder is unexplained. V and J calls and clone size are copied from that table; D and trimming were computed from the DNA. This sample has some 370,000 clones in its table, and about 90% of those were observed once. Around 1.2% of the sample is held by the ten biggest clonotypes.

The sample belongs to a study of blood T cell repertoires in COVID-19 (dated by TCRdb to 2020 to 2021). For the wider study: The collaborator samples originated in the United States, Italy and Spain and spanned the acute and convalescent phases of COVID-19. Samples came from the ongoing ImmuneRACE study (first 160 participants) plus 1,254 subjects from 6 global collaborators. Subjects who had been exposed to COVID-19, were actively infected with it, or had recovered from it provided the deeply sampled blood TCRbeta repertoires that made up the dataset. HLA class I and class II types, where available, came from metadata supplied by the sample provider rather than from assay-based typing. The material from the prospective study consisted of cDNA or gDNA derived from T cells, B-cell-depleted T cells, or PBMCs. A freely available public database, intended as a resource for researchers studying the immune response to SARS-CoV-2, is where the repertoires were released. Sample metadata almost always included a de-identified subject ID, COVID-19 status, age in years and sex.

CDR1 and CDR2 are drawn from the germline V gene: MGHRA, YSYEKL. Germline trimming: 4 bases from V, 0 bases from J; junction bases outside gene matches: 3. Its CDR3 holds 15 amino acids, cysteine through phenylalanine. Only the CDR3 portion is preserved as DNA: 45 bases, with reading frame beginning at the first base. General study outcomes and caveats: The quantity of clinical and demographic metadata differed by source and by participant and was supplied without curation.

The TCR was taken from a man in his forties with acute or convalescent COVID-19. Rearrangement joined TRBV4-1 to TRBJ2-7, and 10 junction bases match TRBD1. The sample was peripheral blood. The DNA is TGCGCCAGCAGCCGGACAGGGGGAAACTCCTACGAGCAGTACTTC. Its protein product is CASSRTGGNSYEQYF.